The source of this T cell receptor beta chain is a study of beta chain features in type 1 diabetes. This clone was counted once. Its specificity is not known. As every portion of the isolated RNA was reverse transcribed, the sequencing read expressed TCRB transcripts. Method: immunoSEQ multiplex PCR; TCRdb's copy keeps in-frame clones and lacks some. The table includes roughly 70,000 clones, approximately 50% detected once. The study, taken as a whole, reports: Type 1 diabetes patients showed a moderate but significant shortening of TCRB CDR3s in all four CD4+ subsets.

CDR3 length: 11 amino acids. The germline gives CDR1 WSHSY, CDR2 SAAADI. Trimming removed 8 bases at V and 6 bases at J, with 10 bases between. Sequenced: central memory CD4+ T cells from blood. The chain couples TRBV10-2 to TRBJ1-2; D is undetermined. The origin of this receptor is a man younger than 40 with type 1 diabetes. This chain's CDR3 is CASGRLDGYTF. CDR3 DNA sequence: TGCGCCAGCGGGAGGCTGGATGGCTACACCTTC.